This T cell receptor (beta chain) came from a study of identical twins. Study-wide findings and caveats: Cross-sectional statistics underpinned the conclusions; the same donors were not followed. Beta out-of-frame twin sharing showed a weaker excess.

From the 5' RACE reads, TCRdb called clonotypes with MiXCR, one entry per CDR3 protein. The table lists 350,000 to 450,000 distinct CDR3 sequences, roughly 18% of them singletons. Notes on this clonotype: What it binds is not known.

Input material: naive T cells sorted from blood. This TCR was recovered from a man aged 50 or older in good health.

The CDR3 DNA follows: TGTGCCAGCAGCTTGGTGGGGGGCGATTACTACGAGCAGTACTTC. It translates to CASSLVGGDYYEQYF. The V gene is TRBV5-6, the J gene TRBJ2-7; possibly TRBD1 or TRBD2 for D (6 bases each). V shed 0 bases and J shed 3 bases, with 13 bases lying between them. Germline V CDR1 and CDR2: SGHDT, YYEEEE. This CDR3 contains 15 residues.